The present TCR beta chain was sequenced within a study of T-cell reconstitution after alpha-beta-depleted transplantation in children. The study, taken as a whole, reports: Counts and diversity of T cells one year after transplant came mostly from newly produced T cells. Where alpha-beta T cells came from about two months after transplant was reportedly several hundred expanded graft clones.

CDR1 is SGHRS, CDR2 YFSETQ, per germline. V was trimmed by 4 bases and J by 10 bases, leaving 15 bases between them. This CDR3 is built from 14 residues. It was with unique molecular identifiers that the TCRbeta library was prepared. One entry per CDR3 protein, called by TCRdb with MiXCR from the PCR reads. Here the sample spans approximately 650,000 distinct CDR3 sequences, 10% to 15% being singletons. The sample holds many counts of this clonotype. Its antigen is unknown. The chain links TRBV5-1 to TRBJ1-6, with a possible D match to TRBD1 (5 bases). The TCR comes from a girl aged 2-9 years with congenital amegakaryocytic thrombocytopenia, due to receive a stem cell transplant. Source: PBMCs, taken before TCRalphabeta/CD19-depleted stem cell transplant. The CDR3 region has the DNA TGCGCCAGCAGCGGCGACAGACGTATCTCACCCCTCCACTTT. Its translation: CASSGDRRISPLHF.